The 27 T cell receptor beta chains below were found in one sample sequenced in a study of technical replicates of blood from a handful of donors. Sequencing was performed with immunoSEQ multiplex PCR; in TCRdb, only in-frame clones are kept and a portion is missing. The sample holds tens of thousands of clones, 92% seen once. The sequenced sample consisted of PBMCs. These receptors were obtained from a human donor in good health. Some clones in this sample may be carry-over from other donors' samples.

A note on this clone: This may arise from a read error, as a much more abundant clone is one base away. The J gene is TRBJ1-3, the V gene TRBV4-1; maybe TRBD1 (6 bases). CDR3 length: 14 amino acids. CDR1 and CDR2 from the germline V gene are MGHRA and YSYEKL. The CDR3 loop reads CASSQGTAGNIIYF. In DNA, the CDR3 is TGCGCCAGCAGCCAAGGGACAGCTGGAAACATCATATATTTT.

This chain uses TRBV4-1 with TRBJ2-7, with D maybe TRBD1 (7 bases). Germline loops: CDR1 MGHRA, CDR2 YSYEKL. V was shortened by 4 bases and J by 6 bases, with 16 bases between the two germline ends. There are 14 residues in the CDR3. The CDR3 nucleotides read TGCGCCAGCAGCCTCGACAGGGAGGTACGCGAGCAGTACTTC. Translation: CASSLDREVREQYF.

The chain combines TRBV11-2 with TRBJ2-7; D is unclear. Trimming left V 5 bases short and J 4 bases short, with 12 bases between. Germline V gene lookup returns CDR1 SGHAT and CDR2 FQNNGV. The CDR3 has 13 amino acids. The CDR3 region is CASSLPLRYEQYF. Written as DNA, the CDR3 is TGTGCCAGCAGCCTCCCCTTGAGATACGAGCAGTACTTC.

This chain uses TRBV4-3 with TRBJ1-2, with 8 nucleotides matching TRBD1. The junction had 10 bases not matched to a gene; V was cut back by 0 bases and J by 7 bases. CDR1 LGHNA and CDR2 YSLEER come from the germline V gene. The CDR3 covers 16 residues. As DNA, the CDR3 is TGCGCCAGCAGCCAAGATAGGCAGGGGGCGGGCGTTGGCTACACCTTC. Translated: CASSQDRQGAGVGYTF.

This chain uses TRBV5-1 with TRBJ2-5; 16 bases fit TRBD2. The CDR3 totals 17 residues. Germline CDR1 reads SGHRS; CDR2 reads YFSETQ. With 6 bases clipped from V and 4 bases from J, the junction kept 9 bases outside the gene matches. The CDR3 reads CASITGTSGGASETQYF. The CDR3 DNA is TGCGCCAGCATTACCGGGACTAGCGGGGGGGCATCAGAGACCCAGTACTTC.

V is TRBV6-5 and J is TRBJ2-7, with TRBD1 matching over 7 bases. The CDR3 runs to 14 residues. From germline, CDR1 is MNHEY and CDR2 SVGAGI. Germline trimming cut 7 bases from V and 1 base from J; bases unmatched to any gene: 7. CDR3 amino acids: CASTQNRGSYEQYF. In nucleotides, the CDR3 is TGTGCCAGCACCCAAAACAGGGGATCCTACGAGCAGTACTTC.

The V and J genes are TRBV19 and TRBJ2-7, with 7 bases lining up with TRBD2. The germline gives CDR1 LNHDA, CDR2 SQIVND (reference sequence). CDR3 length equals 14 residues. The ends lost 4 bases at V and 7 bases at J; junction bases unmatched: 10. CDR3 protein: CASSTSGFVVEQYF. For the CDR3, the DNA is TGTGCCAGTAGTACTAGCGGTTTTGTTGTAGAGCAGTACTTC.

The chain is built from TRBV30 and TRBJ2-2; weak D call: TRBD1 (7 bases). In germline, CDR1 is GTSNPN, CDR2 SVGIG (reference sequence). Trimming took 7 bases from V and 5 from J, leaving 14 bases between them. This CDR3 has 13 residues. CDR3 sequence reads: CAFEAGGTGELFF. The CDR3 DNA follows: TGTGCCTTTGAGGCAGGGGGGACCGGGGAGCTGTTTTTT.

V gene TRBV4-2 combines with J gene TRBJ1-1; TRBD1 agrees at 9 bases. This CDR3 region has 15 residues. V shed 1 base and J 3 bases; nucleotides not matched to a gene: 3. CDR1 is LGHNA, CDR2 YNFKEQ, per germline. The CDR3 DNA reads TGTGCCAGCAGCCAAGCCGGGACAGGGTACACTGAAGCTTTCTTT. Its translation: CASSQAGTGYTEAFF.

This clone appeared once. Different DNA sequences within this sample yield the same CDR3. This chain connects TRBV5-1 to TRBJ2-1, with D maybe TRBD2 (6 bases). CDR1 SGHRS and CDR2 YFSETQ come from the germline V gene. This CDR3 has 15 amino acids. V lost 0 bases and J lost 3, with 10 bases in between. Here the CDR3 reads CASSLDGGDYNEQFF. The CDR3 nucleotides are TGCGCCAGCAGCTTGGATGGCGGGGACTACAATGAGCAGTTCTTC.

The chain recombines TRBV29-1 with TRBJ2-7; 10 bases align to TRBD1. The ends lost 7 bases at V and 4 bases at J; junction bases unmatched: 7. The CDR3 loop spans 13 amino acids. Germline V lookup: CDR1 SQVTM, CDR2 ANQGSEA. The CDR3 DNA is TGCAGCGGTGGGACAGGGGAGTCGTACGAGCAGTACTTC. Translated, it gives CSGGTGESYEQYF.

The J gene is TRBJ2-7, the V gene TRBV14; D is unresolved. Germline CDR1 is SGHDN and CDR2 is FVKESK. This CDR3 is 12 amino acids long. The V and J ends lost 1 base and 4 bases respectively, with 5 bases between them. This CDR3 is CASSQAGYEQYF. The CDR3 region has the DNA TGTGCCAGCAGCCAAGCAGGTTACGAGCAGTACTTC.

This chain connects TRBV5-4 to TRBJ2-5, with 8 bases matching TRBD2. Trimming cost V 4 bases and J 4 bases; bases outside gene matches: 12. The CDR3 has 16 amino acids. Germline assignment: CDR1 SGHNT and CDR2 YYREEE (reference sequence). CDR3 residues: CASSITGGAPSETQYF. For the CDR3, the DNA is TGTGCCAGCAGCATTACCGGGGGGGCCCCCTCAGAGACCCAGTACTTC.

The chain has TRBV9 and TRBJ2-1, with 7 bases lining up with TRBD2. The junction had 11 bases not matched to a gene; V was cut back by 3 bases and J by 8 bases. CDR3 size: 15 residues. CDR1 is SGDLS and CDR2 is YYNGEE in the germline V gene. CDR3 loop: CASSGLSGDWYEQFF. In DNA form, the CDR3 reads TGTGCCAGCAGCGGACTGAGCGGGGACTGGTATGAGCAGTTCTTC.

This clone came up once. The chain links TRBV19 to TRBJ2-3; possibly TRBD2 for D (5 bases). Germline V gene lookup returns CDR1 LNHDA and CDR2 SQIVND (reference sequence). With 4 bases removed from V and 8 bases from J, the gap between germline ends came to 13 bases. The CDR3 contains 13 residues. The CDR3 reads CASSTSTRGTQYF. CDR3 coding DNA: TGTGCCAGTAGTACATCGACCCGGGGTACGCAGTATTTT.

The chain has TRBV6-5 and TRBJ2-7; possibly TRBD2 for D (6 bases). V was shortened by 2 bases and J by 3 bases, with 14 bases between the two germline ends. Germline values: CDR1 MNHEY, CDR2 SVGAGI. The CDR3 runs to 15 residues. This CDR3 reads CASSYGGANIYEQYF. CDR3 nucleotides: TGTGCCAGCAGTTACGGCGGGGCCAACATCTACGAGCAGTACTTC.

Only one count was recorded for this clone. This may arise from a read error, as a much more abundant clone is one base away. The rearrangement joins TRBV5-4 to TRBJ2-5; D gene ambiguous. Germline lookup yields CDR1 SGHNT and CDR2 YYREEE (reference sequence). The CDR3 length is 14 residues. V dropped 0 bases and J dropped 1 base, with 7 bases sitting between them. The CDR3 spells CASSLVAVQETQYF. The CDR3 DNA reads TGTGCCAGCAGCTTGGTGGCAGTCCAAGAGACCCAGTACTTC.

In this sample, this clone turned up a few times. The chain combines TRBV7-6 with TRBJ2-1; possible D gene TRBD2, 5 bases. This CDR3 spans 18 amino acids. Germline-derived CDR1 and CDR2 are SGHVS and FNYEAQ. The germline V and J ends were trimmed by 4 bases and 0 bases, with 19 bases remaining between them. The CDR3 region has the DNA TGTGCCAGCAGCTCCCCGCCAGGACTTGCTAGCTCCTACAATGAGCAGTTCTTC. The encoded protein is CASSSPPGLASSYNEQFF.

The CDR3 loop reads CASSRGTQNYGYTF. Written as DNA, the CDR3 is TGCGCCAGCAGCCGCGGGACTCAGAACTATGGCTACACCTTC. The V and J genes are TRBV4-3 and TRBJ1-2; tentatively, D is TRBD1 (5 bases). This CDR3 has 14 residues. Between the trimmed V and J ends, which lost 4 bases and 2 bases, there was a span of 11 bases. Germline V gene data show CDR1 as LGHNA and CDR2 as YSLEER.

The rearrangement links TRBV7-9 to TRBJ1-1; no definite D call. V was pared by 6 bases and J by 4 bases, with 12 bases between. Germline CDR1 reads SEHNR; CDR2 reads FQNEAQ (reference sequence). The CDR3 is 13 amino acids. The CDR3 coding sequence is TGTGCCAGCAGGGTGGGAGGGATCACTGAAGCTTTCTTT. Protein sequence: CASRVGGITEAFF.

The chain employs TRBV11-3 and TRBJ2-2; tentatively, D is TRBD2 (5 bases). The V gene's germline CDR1 is SGHNT and CDR2 YENEEA. This CDR3 region has 15 residues. Trimming removed 5 bases at V and 2 bases at J, with 12 bases between. DNA for the CDR3: TGTGCCAGCAGCATAGGACTTAAAAACACCGGGGAGCTGTTTTTT. Translation gives CASSIGLKNTGELFF.

The J gene is TRBJ2-7, the V gene TRBV13; D is unresolved. Per the germline V gene, CDR1 is PRHDT and CDR2 is FYEKMQ (reference sequence). This CDR3 comprises 13 residues. V was pared by 6 bases and J by 6 bases, with 15 bases between. CDR3 in DNA: TGTGCCAGCAGACCATGGCAGCAGGTCGAGCAGTACTTC. It yields the protein CASRPWQQVEQYF.

The DNA of the CDR3 is TGTGCCAGCAACCCGACAGGGAGAAATGAAAAACTGTTTTTT. It is translated as CASNPTGRNEKLFF. This sequence joins TRBV6-1 and TRBJ1-4; TRBD1 agrees at 7 bases. J lost 5 bases, V lost 7 bases, and 7 bases had no gene match. This CDR3 comprises 14 residues. CDR1 is MNHNS, CDR2 SASEGT, per germline.

This chain uses TRBV7-8 with TRBJ1-2, with D tentatively TRBD1 (5 bases). Germline CDR1 SGHVS, CDR2 FQNEAQ. The CDR3 consists of 15 residues. Between the trimmed V and J ends, which lost 5 bases and 6 bases, there was a span of 19 bases. For the CDR3, the DNA is TGTGCCAGCAGCCCCCGAGGAATGGCAGGGAATGGCTACACCTTC. Translated: CASSPRGMAGNGYTF.

The chain couples TRBV2 to TRBJ2-5, with TRBD1 matching over 10 bases. Germline V gene lookup returns CDR1 SNHLY and CDR2 FYNNEI. CDR3 size: 16 residues. J lost 1 base, V lost 2 bases, and 4 bases had no gene match. Here the CDR3 reads CASSERTGGGQETQYF. CDR3 bases: TGTGCCAGCAGTGAACGGACAGGGGGAGGCCAAGAGACCCAGTACTTC.

This clone was seen just once. Here the CDR3 reads CASSYGSGITDTQYF. The CDR3 region has the DNA TGTGCCAGCAGCTACGGGAGCGGGATCACAGATACGCAGTATTTT. V gene TRBV7-8 combines with J gene TRBJ2-3, with 7 bases matching TRBD2. Germline V lookup: CDR1 SGHVS, CDR2 FQNEAQ. With V trimmed by 4 bases and J by 2 bases, 6 bases remained unmatched. The CDR3 extends over 15 amino acids.

This clone is a singleton in its sample. The rearrangement joins TRBV19 to TRBJ2-1, with 7 bases aligning to TRBD1. Germline V CDR1 and CDR2: LNHDA, SQIVND (reference sequence). This CDR3 region has 14 residues. V was clipped by 9 bases and J by 8 bases; unmatched bases: 13. CDR3 coding DNA: TGTGCCAGCATTTCAAGTCCAGGGGGATATGAGCAGTTCTTC. This gives the protein CASISSPGGYEQFF. The full variable domain, its missing parts supplied by reference TRBV19 and TRBJ2-1, is DGGITQSPKYLFRKEGQNVTLSCEQNLNHDAMYWYRQDPGQGLRLIYYSQIVNDFQKGDIAEGYSVSREKKESFPLTVTSAQKNPTAFYLCASISSPGGYEQFFGPGTRLTVL.